This T cell receptor (beta chain) appears in the sequencing data of a study of early T cells in non-severe SARS-CoV-2 infection. Overall study context: Investigators sequenced bulk RNA drawn from unsorted whole blood, and chains remained unpaired. Regarding the study as a whole: The VDJdb matching leaned toward anti-spike CD8 responses and overlooked private and CD4 specificities.

TCRdb recomputed calls from the 5' RACE reads with MiXCR, one row per CDR3 protein. The table has about 40,000 distinct CDR3 sequences, 5% to 6.5% seen once. This clonotype was counted many times. The antigen is undetermined. The germline V gene encodes CDR1 LGHNT and CDR2 FRNRAP. The V end was cut by 6 bases, the J end by 6 bases, with 9 bases between. CDR3 length: 12 residues. The TCR sequence derives from an adult who was a healthcare worker with PCR-confirmed SARS-CoV-2 infection or an uninfected control (not recorded which). The chain recombines TRBV12-5 with TRBJ2-1, with D tentatively TRBD2 (6 bases). The sequencing sample was made of whole blood. CDR3 coding DNA: TGTGCTAGTGGACCAGCGGGCAATGAGCAGTTCTTC. This codes for CASGPAGNEQFF.